Listed below are T cell receptor beta chains from one sample, sequenced in a study of shared clonotypes between healthy human individuals. Assay used: immunoSEQ multiplex PCR; TCRdb lists only in-frame clones, some missing. The data hold around 2.1 million clones, with more than 90% observed a single time. Sequenced: naive CD4+ T cells sorted from blood. The source is a man between 18 and 29 years old in good health. The CDR3 runs from the conserved cysteine through the conserved F or W. A D gene is named only where the DNA matches it firmly. Clone size is given for some rows only: seen once, a few or many times, or a class if the clone is expanded.

CDR3nt: TGTGCCAGCAGCCCTCGACTAGCGGGGAGCTCCTACAATGAGCAGTTCTTC; CDR3aa: CASSPRLAGSSYNEQFF; abundance: .; j_gene: TRBJ2-1; d_gene: TRBD2; v_gene: TRBV9
CDR3nt: TGTGCCAGCAGTTTCTGGGGAGGGCGTAATGAGCAGTTCTTC; CDR3aa: CASSFWGGRNEQFF; abundance: once; j_gene: TRBJ2-1; d_gene: TRBD2; v_gene: TRBV27
CDR3nt: TGTGCCTGGAGTGAGCACAGGTTTAATGAAAAACTGTTTTTT; CDR3aa: CAWSEHRFNEKLFF; abundance: .; j_gene: TRBJ1-4; d_gene: .; v_gene: TRBV30
CDR3nt: TGTGCCAGCAGCAAATCGCCGGGACAGGGGCATCAGCCCCAGCATTTT; CDR3aa: CASSKSPGQGHQPQHF; abundance: .; j_gene: TRBJ1-5; d_gene: .; v_gene: TRBV21-1
CDR3nt: TGTGCCAGCAGCTTGGGTCTACAGGGAAATGAGCAGTTCTTC; CDR3aa: CASSLGLQGNEQFF; abundance: .; j_gene: TRBJ2-1; d_gene: .; v_gene: TRBV5-6
CDR3nt: TGTGCCAGCAGCTTCGCGGGGACAGGGGCAGATACGCAGTATTTT; CDR3aa: CASSFAGTGADTQYF; abundance: .; j_gene: TRBJ2-3; d_gene: TRBD1; v_gene: TRBV5-4
CDR3nt: TGTGCCAGCAGCTTGGGCACAGGGTTTTCCGAGCAGTACTTC; CDR3aa: CASSLGTGFSEQYF; abundance: .; j_gene: TRBJ2-7; d_gene: .; v_gene: TRBV5-6
CDR3nt: TGCGCCAGCAGCTTGGAGGGCAGGGGAGAGACCCAGTACTTC; CDR3aa: CASSLEGRGETQYF; abundance: .; j_gene: TRBJ2-5; d_gene: .; v_gene: TRBV5-1
CDR3nt: TGTGCCAGCAGTTATGGAAGGTGGGCCCACCCGGACCAGTACTTC; CDR3aa: CASSYGRWAHPDQYF; abundance: .; j_gene: TRBJ2-5; d_gene: .; v_gene: TRBV6-9
CDR3nt: TGCGCCAGCAGCCAAGAAGGGGGGCTCGGGTATGGCTACACCTTC; CDR3aa: CASSQEGGLGYGYTF; abundance: .; j_gene: TRBJ1-2; d_gene: .; v_gene: TRBV4-3
CDR3nt: TGTGCCAGTAGTGATGGCGCCGAGCAGTACTTC; CDR3aa: CASSDGAEQYF; abundance: .; j_gene: TRBJ2-7; d_gene: .; v_gene: TRBV6-5
CDR3nt: TGTGCCAGTAGTATGACAGAATTCACTGAAGCTTTCTTT; CDR3aa: CASSMTEFTEAFF; abundance: .; j_gene: TRBJ1-1; d_gene: .; v_gene: TRBV19
CDR3nt: TGTGCCAGCCGAAGGCCGCTAGCGGGACCCAGCACAGATACGCAGTATTTT; CDR3aa: CASRRPLAGPSTDTQYF; abundance: .; j_gene: TRBJ2-3; d_gene: TRBD2; v_gene: TRBV7-2
CDR3nt: TGTGCCAGCAGCTTCGGCAGGGCCACTTACAATGAGCAGTTCTTC; CDR3aa: CASSFGRATYNEQFF; abundance: .; j_gene: TRBJ2-1; d_gene: .; v_gene: TRBV7-2
CDR3nt: TGCGCCAGCAGCCCCGACAGGGTCTACAACACTGAAGCTTTCTTT; CDR3aa: CASSPDRVYNTEAFF; abundance: .; j_gene: TRBJ1-1; d_gene: TRBD1; v_gene: TRBV5-1
CDR3nt: TGTGCTACAGACGCCCAGCGGGCCTACAATGAGCAGTTCTTC; CDR3aa: CATDAQRAYNEQFF; abundance: .; j_gene: TRBJ2-1; d_gene: .; v_gene: TRBV6-1
CDR3nt: TGCGCCAGCAGCTCAGGGGGCGGGGAGCTGTTTTTT; CDR3aa: CASSSGGGELFF; abundance: .; j_gene: TRBJ2-2; d_gene: TRBD1; v_gene: TRBV5-1
CDR3nt: TGCGCCAGCAGCCAAGGGGAAGGGGCCCTATCAGCAACTAATGAAAAACTGTTTTTT; CDR3aa: CASSQGEGALSATNEKLFF; abundance: .; j_gene: TRBJ1-4; d_gene: .; v_gene: TRBV4-1
CDR3nt: TGCGCCAGCAGTCCCGGAGGACAGACTAATGAAAAACTGTTTTTT; CDR3aa: CASSPGGQTNEKLFF; abundance: once; j_gene: TRBJ1-4; d_gene: .; v_gene: TRBV5-1
CDR3nt: TGCAGTGCACCAGGGGGTCGTGAAGCTTTCTTT; CDR3aa: CSAPGGREAFF; abundance: .; j_gene: TRBJ1-1; d_gene: TRBD1; v_gene: TRBV20-1
CDR3nt: TGTGCCAGCAGCCGGGGACAGGGAAGCTACACCTTC; CDR3aa: CASSRGQGSYTF; abundance: .; j_gene: TRBJ1-2; d_gene: TRBD1; v_gene: TRBV5-4
CDR3nt: TGCGCCAGCAGTCAATTGGACAGGGGCCCCCTCTACGAGCAGTACTTC; CDR3aa: CASSQLDRGPLYEQYF; abundance: .; j_gene: TRBJ2-7; d_gene: TRBD1; v_gene: TRBV23-1
CDR3nt: TGCGCCAGCAGCTTGGCGGACAGGGTATTTGGCGAGCAGTACTTC; CDR3aa: CASSLADRVFGEQYF; abundance: .; j_gene: TRBJ2-7; d_gene: TRBD1; v_gene: TRBV5-1
CDR3nt: TGTGCCAGCTCAGGCAATGAGCAGTTCTTC; CDR3aa: CASSGNEQFF; abundance: .; j_gene: TRBJ2-1; d_gene: .; v_gene: TRBV6-1
CDR3nt: TGTGCCAGCCCTGGGACTAGCTGGAACCGAGAGACCCAGTACTTC; CDR3aa: CASPGTSWNRETQYF; abundance: .; j_gene: TRBJ2-5; d_gene: TRBD2; v_gene: TRBV5-4
CDR3nt: TGCAGCGTTGGTGAAGGGGGCTACGAGCAGTACTTC; CDR3aa: CSVGEGGYEQYF; abundance: .; j_gene: TRBJ2-7; d_gene: .; v_gene: TRBV29-1
CDR3nt: TGCGCCAGCAGCCAAGCGGTGGGTAGCAATCAGCCCCAGCATTTT; CDR3aa: CASSQAVGSNQPQHF; abundance: .; j_gene: TRBJ1-5; d_gene: .; v_gene: TRBV4-1
CDR3nt: TGTGCCATCAGTAGCGGCTCCTACGAGCAGTACTTC; CDR3aa: CAISSGSYEQYF; abundance: .; j_gene: TRBJ2-7; d_gene: .; v_gene: TRBV10-3
CDR3nt: TGCAGCGTGATACTAGGGTACGAGCAGTACTTC; CDR3aa: CSVILGYEQYF; abundance: .; j_gene: TRBJ2-7; d_gene: .; v_gene: TRBV29-1
CDR3nt: TGTGCCAGCAGCCACCTACTAGGCGGCAATGAGCAGTTCTTC; CDR3aa: CASSHLLGGNEQFF; abundance: .; j_gene: TRBJ2-1; d_gene: .; v_gene: TRBV14
CDR3nt: TGTGCCAGCAGGACAGGGATTGGGAATCAGCCCCAGCATTTT; CDR3aa: CASRTGIGNQPQHF; abundance: .; j_gene: TRBJ1-5; d_gene: TRBD1; v_gene: TRBV2
CDR3nt: TGTGCCAGCGGCCAAAATGAGCAGTTCTTC; CDR3aa: CASGQNEQFF; abundance: .; j_gene: TRBJ2-1; d_gene: .; v_gene: TRBV28
CDR3nt: TGTGCCAGCAGAGCAGAGGACCGGGGAGATAATTCACCCCTCCACTTT; CDR3aa: CASRAEDRGDNSPLHF; abundance: once; j_gene: TRBJ1-6; d_gene: .; v_gene: TRBV7-2
CDR3nt: TGCGCCAGCAGCTTGGGTGGACAGTATAATTCACCCCTCCACTTT; CDR3aa: CASSLGGQYNSPLHF; abundance: .; j_gene: TRBJ1-6; d_gene: .; v_gene: TRBV5-1
CDR3nt: TGCGCCAGCAGCCTCGAACAGGGGAACTATGGCTACACCTTC; CDR3aa: CASSLEQGNYGYTF; abundance: .; j_gene: TRBJ1-2; d_gene: TRBD1; v_gene: TRBV4-1
CDR3nt: TGTGCCAGCAGCTTGGCCGCCGGGACCCACTACGAGCAGTACTTC; CDR3aa: CASSLAAGTHYEQYF; abundance: .; j_gene: TRBJ2-7; d_gene: .; v_gene: TRBV5-4
CDR3nt: TGTGCCAGTAGTTGGGGGAGGCAAGAGACCCAGTACTTC; CDR3aa: CASSWGRQETQYF; abundance: .; j_gene: TRBJ2-5; d_gene: .; v_gene: TRBV19
CDR3nt: TGTGCCAGCTCACCACAAAATTTTCCGACTGAAGCTTTCTTT; CDR3aa: CASSPQNFPTEAFF; abundance: .; j_gene: TRBJ1-1; d_gene: .; v_gene: TRBV18
CDR3nt: TGTGCCAGCAGCTTGGAATCCGGGACAGCCTACGAGCAGTACTTC; CDR3aa: CASSLESGTAYEQYF; abundance: .; j_gene: TRBJ2-7; d_gene: TRBD1; v_gene: TRBV7-2
CDR3nt: TGCGCCAGCAGCTTGGGAGGAGGGAGTGGTGAAAAACTGTTTTTT; CDR3aa: CASSLGGGSGEKLFF; abundance: .; j_gene: TRBJ1-4; d_gene: .; v_gene: TRBV5-1
CDR3nt: TGTGCCTGGAGAGGGGGGGGTGAGCAGTTCTTC; CDR3aa: CAWRGGGEQFF; abundance: .; j_gene: TRBJ2-1; d_gene: .; v_gene: TRBV30
CDR3nt: TGTGCCAGCAGAGCGACTCAGGCGCACTATGGCTACACCTTC; CDR3aa: CASRATQAHYGYTF; abundance: .; j_gene: TRBJ1-2; d_gene: .; v_gene: TRBV6-5
CDR3nt: TGTGCCAGCAGCTTCACTAGCGGGGCTGGAAATGAGCAGTTCTTC; CDR3aa: CASSFTSGAGNEQFF; abundance: .; j_gene: TRBJ2-1; d_gene: TRBD2; v_gene: TRBV7-8
CDR3nt: TGCGCCAGCAGCGGAGACTCCGCGAGGGCAGATACGCAGTATTTT; CDR3aa: CASSGDSARADTQYF; abundance: .; j_gene: TRBJ2-3; d_gene: .; v_gene: TRBV5-1
CDR3nt: TGTGCCAGCAGCTTGGAGGCACCCAGTAGCAATCAGCCCCAGCATTTT; CDR3aa: CASSLEAPSSNQPQHF; abundance: .; j_gene: TRBJ1-5; d_gene: .; v_gene: TRBV7-8
CDR3nt: TGCGCCAGCAGCTTAATAGGGGCGGGGGCCAACGTCCTGACTTTC; CDR3aa: CASSLIGAGANVLTF; abundance: .; j_gene: TRBJ2-6; d_gene: .; v_gene: TRBV5-1
CDR3nt: TGTGCCAGCAGCTTAGCGGAGTCCAACTATGGCTACACCTTC; CDR3aa: CASSLAESNYGYTF; abundance: .; j_gene: TRBJ1-2; d_gene: .; v_gene: TRBV7-8
CDR3nt: TGTGCCAGCGGGGTAAAATCGGGCTACGAGCAGTACTTC; CDR3aa: CASGVKSGYEQYF; abundance: once; j_gene: TRBJ2-7; d_gene: .; v_gene: TRBV27
CDR3nt: TGTGCCATCAGCAGGGAAAGTCCAGATACGCAGTATTTT; CDR3aa: CAISRESPDTQYF; abundance: .; j_gene: TRBJ2-3; d_gene: .; v_gene: TRBV10-3
CDR3nt: TGTGCCTGGAGTGTATGGGGCGAGCAGTACTTC; CDR3aa: CAWSVWGEQYF; abundance: .; j_gene: TRBJ2-7; d_gene: .; v_gene: TRBV30
CDR3nt: TGTGCCAGCAGTGGCTCCGGGACCCTCCTTTATGGGCAGTATTTT; CDR3aa: CASSGSGTLLYGQYF; abundance: once; j_gene: TRBJ2-3; d_gene: .; v_gene: TRBV6-5
CDR3nt: TGCAGCGTTGATGTATCGGGACAGGGTGGTGAGCAGTACTTC; CDR3aa: CSVDVSGQGGEQYF; abundance: .; j_gene: TRBJ2-7; d_gene: TRBD1; v_gene: TRBV29-1
CDR3nt: TGTGCCAGCAGCTTAGATAAGGATAGCGGGAGGGGCAATGAGCAGTTCTTC; CDR3aa: CASSLDKDSGRGNEQFF; abundance: .; j_gene: TRBJ2-1; d_gene: TRBD2; v_gene: TRBV11-2
CDR3nt: TGTGCCAGCTCACCAAGTCCTAGTGGGACCTACGAGCAGTACTTC; CDR3aa: CASSPSPSGTYEQYF; abundance: .; j_gene: TRBJ2-7; d_gene: .; v_gene: TRBV18
CDR3nt: TGCGCCAGCAGCCAAGATCCGGACAGATATAATTCACCCCTCCACTTT; CDR3aa: CASSQDPDRYNSPLHF; abundance: .; j_gene: TRBJ1-6; d_gene: .; v_gene: TRBV4-1
CDR3nt: TGCGCCAGCAGCCCCGGACTAGCGGGAGGTTTATTGGAGACCCAGTACTTC; CDR3aa: CASSPGLAGGLLETQYF; abundance: .; j_gene: TRBJ2-5; d_gene: TRBD2; v_gene: TRBV5-1
CDR3nt: TGTGCCAGCACACCGGGAGGGCCTACTCACAATGAGCAGTTCTTC; CDR3aa: CASTPGGPTHNEQFF; abundance: once; j_gene: TRBJ2-1; d_gene: TRBD2; v_gene: TRBV25-1
CDR3nt: TGTGCCAGCAGTGATGGACAGGGGGCTAATCAGCCCCAGCATTTT; CDR3aa: CASSDGQGANQPQHF; abundance: once; j_gene: TRBJ1-5; d_gene: TRBD1; v_gene: TRBV6-1